Below, 20 T cell receptor beta chains from the same sample are listed, as sequenced in a study of blood T cell repertoires in COVID-19. TCRdb's copy holds only in-frame clones and misses some; the assay was immunoSEQ multiplex PCR. The data contain about 170,000 clones, about nine tenths of them singletons. Input material: peripheral blood. The receptors derive from a woman aged 55-70 years with COVID-19, enrolled during active disease.

This sequence joins TRBV7-2 and TRBJ2-7, with D perhaps TRBD2 (5 bases). Trimming took off 5 bases at V and 2 bases at J, with 16 bases between the two ends. CDR1 and CDR2 from the germline V gene are SGHTA and FQGNSA. CDR3 length: 15 residues. CDR3 residues: CASSLTNGETYEQYF. The DNA for the CDR3 is TGTGCCAGCAGCCTAACTAACGGGGAAACCTACGAGCAGTACTTC. Full variable domain (rest looked up from reference TRBV7-2 and TRBJ2-7): GAGVSQSPSNKVTEKGKDVELRCDPISGHTALYWYRQSLGQGLEFLIYFQGNSAPDKSGLPSDRFSAERTGGSVSTLTIQRTQQEDSAVYLCASSLTNGETYEQYFGPGTRLTVT.

The V call is TRBV29-1, the J call TRBJ1-1; the match to TRBD1 covers 8 bases. Germline V gene data show CDR1 as SQVTM and CDR2 as ANQGSEA. This CDR3 comprises 18 residues. The trim removed 7 bases at V and 4 bases at J, leaving 23 bases unmatched. The CDR3 loop is CSAPSKGQGAILGTEAFF. CDR3 in DNA: TGCAGCGCACCCTCAAAAGGGCAGGGGGCGATCCTGGGCACTGAAGCTTTCTTT.

In this sample, this clone turned up a few times. V usage is TRBV5-4 and J usage is TRBJ2-7, with 12 bases aligning to TRBD2. The CDR3 runs to 13 residues. The germline V gene encodes CDR1 SGHNT and CDR2 YYREEE (reference sequence). The J segment lost 3 bases and the V segment lost 9 bases, leaving 4 bases of the junction unmatched. The CDR3 DNA reads as TGTGCCATTTCTAGCGGGAGGGGCTACGAGCAGTACTTC. As protein: CAISSGRGYEQYF. Looking up the rest from reference TRBV5-4 and TRBJ2-7 gives the full variable domain: ETGVTQSPTHLIKTRGQQVTLRCSSQSGHNTVSWYQQALGQGPQFIFQYYREEENGRGNFPPRFSGLQFPNYSSELNVNALELDDSALYLCAISSGRGYEQYFGPGTRLTVT.

This clone appeared a single time. The V and J genes are TRBV7-2 and TRBJ2-1; D is ambiguous. Germline values: CDR1 SGHTA, CDR2 FQGNSA. This CDR3 is built from 15 residues. V lost 3 bases to trimming and J lost 2 bases, with 11 bases between them. This CDR3 is CASSFPGPTYNEQFF. The CDR3 DNA reads TGTGCCAGCAGCTTCCCGGGTCCAACCTACAATGAGCAGTTCTTC.

The chain links TRBV7-2 to TRBJ1-3; D gene unclear. This CDR3 has 19 residues. The germline V and J ends were trimmed by 4 bases and 0 bases, with 22 bases remaining between them. CDR1 and CDR2 from the germline V gene are SGHTA and FQGNSA. For the CDR3, the DNA is TGTGCCAGCAGCTCGACCTCGACCGGCAGACTGAGCTCTGGAAACACCATATATTTT. This gives the protein CASSSTSTGRLSSGNTIYF.

The V call is TRBV4-3, the J call TRBJ2-5, with D possibly matching TRBD2 (6 bases). Looked up from germline, CDR1 is LGHNA and CDR2 is YSLEER. The CDR3 consists of 13 residues. The germline V and J ends were trimmed by 1 base and 5 bases, with 8 bases remaining between them. Here the CDR3 reads CASSQGDSETQYF. CDR3 DNA: TGCGCCAGCAGCCAAGGGGACTCGGAGACCCAGTACTTC.

J is TRBJ2-7 and V is TRBV11-2; 12 nucleotides agree with TRBD1. The J segment lost 4 bases and the V segment lost 3 bases, leaving 4 bases of the junction unmatched. The germline CDR1 and CDR2 sequences are SGHAT and FQNNGV. The CDR3 spans 15 residues. The CDR3 loop reads CASSFLGQGAYEQYF. The CDR3 DNA reads TGTGCCAGCAGCTTCTTGGGACAGGGGGCTTACGAGCAGTACTTC.

The rearrangement joins TRBV5-1 to TRBJ2-5; 11 bases map to TRBD2. The germline CDR1 and CDR2 sequences are SGHRS and YFSETQ. V was pared by 3 bases and J by 4 bases, with 5 bases of the junction left unmatched. The CDR3 sequence is 15 residues long. CDR3 residues: CASSSLTSGGETQYF. The CDR3 DNA follows: TGCGCCAGCAGCTCGTTAACTAGCGGGGGAGAGACCCAGTACTTC.

The chain combines TRBV30 with TRBJ1-1; the D gene is possibly TRBD1 (6 bases). The CDR3 totals 14 residues. V lost 1 base and J 4 bases, leaving 13 bases between the germline ends. Germline V gene data show CDR1 as GTSNPN and CDR2 as SVGIG (reference sequence). The CDR3 sequence is CAWSEGVGVTEAFF. The CDR3 bases are TGTGCCTGGAGTGAGGGGGTGGGCGTCACTGAAGCTTTCTTT.

The chain couples TRBV19 to TRBJ2-1; tentatively, D is TRBD1 (6 bases). Germline lookup yields CDR1 LNHDA and CDR2 SQIVND (reference sequence). The V end was cut by 6 bases, the J end by 3 bases, with 18 bases between. The CDR3 consists of 16 residues. In DNA form, the CDR3 reads TGTGCCAGTAGGAACAGCCCGGGACACAACTACAATGAGCAGTTCTTC. This codes for CASRNSPGHNYNEQFF.

The chain uses TRBV19 and TRBJ1-5; 10 nucleotides align to TRBD1. Germline CDR1 is LNHDA and CDR2 is SQIVND (reference sequence). V lost 1 base and J lost 7; bases outside the gene matches: 7. This CDR3 has 16 amino acids. The CDR3 protein is CASSIVWGQGYQPQHF. The CDR3 region has the DNA TGTGCCAGTAGTATAGTTTGGGGACAGGGGTACCAGCCCCAGCATTTT.

CDR3 DNA sequence: TGTGCCAGCAGCCCCTCGGCGGGGGCGGAGCTGTTTTTT. Translating gives CASSPSAGAELFF. The gene calls are TRBV7-2 and TRBJ2-2; tentative D call: TRBD2 (7 bases). This CDR3 spans 13 amino acids. Germline V lookup: CDR1 SGHTA, CDR2 FQGNSA. The ends were cut back, 5 bases at V and 10 bases at J, with 14 bases in the middle.

This chain joins TRBV11-2 and TRBJ2-7; TRBD1 matches at 11 bases. The V gene end was trimmed by 1 base and the J gene end by 6 bases; junction bases not matched to a gene: 5. The CDR3 totals 15 residues. Germline lookup yields CDR1 SGHAT and CDR2 FQNNGV. CDR3 region: CASSLGGQGGIEQYF. CDR3 DNA sequence: TGTGCCAGCAGCTTAGGGGGACAGGGGGGCATCGAGCAGTACTTC.

This sequence joins TRBV4-1 and TRBJ2-7; tentatively, D is TRBD1 (7 bases). V lost 4 bases and J lost 6, with 19 bases in between. Germline V lookup: CDR1 MGHRA, CDR2 YSYEKL. The CDR3 is 15 residues long. The CDR3 is CASSPFPRGVGEQYF. In DNA form, the CDR3 reads TGCGCCAGCAGCCCTTTCCCCAGGGGGGTCGGCGAGCAGTACTTC.

This sequence joins TRBV5-1 and TRBJ2-3; D is perhaps TRBD1 (5 bases). Trimming took off 0 bases at V and 6 bases at J, with 17 bases between the two ends. CDR1 is SGHRS, CDR2 YFSETQ, per germline. The CDR3 spans 16 residues. The DNA for the CDR3 is TGCGCCAGCAGCTTGGTTCGCCGGACAAGGGCGGATACGCAGTATTTT. This translates into CASSLVRRTRADTQYF.

The chain has TRBV7-9 and TRBJ1-2; 10 bases agree with TRBD1. CDR3 length equals 16 residues. The ends lost 4 bases at V and 2 bases at J; junction bases unmatched: 7. The germline CDR1 and CDR2 sequences are SEHNR and FQNEAQ (reference sequence). The CDR3 loop reads CASSSDRQGANYGYTF. The CDR3 nucleotides are TGTGCCAGCAGCTCGGACCGACAGGGGGCAAACTATGGCTACACCTTC.

The CDR3 bases are TGTGCCAGCAGCTTACCGGGACAGGGGGGAGATACGCAGTATTTT. Amino acid sequence: CASSLPGQGGDTQYF. The chain joins TRBV7-9 to TRBJ2-3; 11 bases agree with TRBD1. The CDR3 has 15 residues. CDR1 is SEHNR and CDR2 is FQNEAQ in the germline V gene (reference sequence). J gave up 5 bases and V 2 bases, and 3 bases lay outside the gene matches.

Here the CDR3 DNA reads TGTGCCAGCAGCTTGTCGGGGGGCAGCGAGACCCAGTACTTC. This encodes CASSLSGGSETQYF. V usage is TRBV5-6 and J usage is TRBJ2-5, with D possibly TRBD2 on 7 matching bases. This CDR3 comprises 14 residues. Germline CDR1 is SGHDT and CDR2 is YYEEEE. Trimming shortened V by 1 base and J by 5 bases, and 12 bases separated the two germline ends.

This clone was seen a handful of times. The chain has TRBV3-1 (or the pseudogene TRBV3-2) and TRBJ1-2; the D is unclear. Trimming cost V 5 bases and J 4 bases, with 8 bases left between them. The germline V gene has CDR1 LGHDT and CDR2 YNNKEL (reference sequence). This CDR3 comprises 12 residues. As DNA, the CDR3 is TGTGCCAGCAGCGTAGGACTCTATGGCTACACCTTC. Amino acids: CASSVGLYGYTF.

This clone was recorded a few times. This sequence joins TRBV5-4 and TRBJ2-3; 13 positions match TRBD2. Germline CDR1 reads SGHNT; CDR2 reads YYREEE (reference sequence). V trimming: 4 bases; J trimming: 5 bases; junction bases outside the gene matches: 13. The CDR3 extends over 18 amino acids. In nucleotides, the CDR3 is TGTGCCAGCAGCCCAAGTGGACTAGCGGGAGTCAAGGAAGATACGCAGTATTTT. Translation: CASSPSGLAGVKEDTQYF.